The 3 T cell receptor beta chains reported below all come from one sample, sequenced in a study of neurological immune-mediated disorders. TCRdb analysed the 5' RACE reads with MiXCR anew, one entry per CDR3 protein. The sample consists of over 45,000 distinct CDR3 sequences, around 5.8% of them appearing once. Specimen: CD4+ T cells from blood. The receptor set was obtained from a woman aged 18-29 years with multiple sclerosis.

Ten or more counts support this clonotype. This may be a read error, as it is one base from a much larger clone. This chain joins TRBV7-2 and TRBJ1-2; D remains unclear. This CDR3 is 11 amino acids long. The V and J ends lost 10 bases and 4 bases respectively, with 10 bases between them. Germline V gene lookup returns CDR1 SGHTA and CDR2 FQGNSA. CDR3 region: CANNWIYGYTF. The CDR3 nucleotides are TGTGCCAACAACTGGATCTATGGCTACACCTTC.

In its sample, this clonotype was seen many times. Here the CDR3 DNA reads TGTGCCAGCACCTCCGCTGAAATAGCGGGAGGCTCCCTCTCCTACAATGAGCAGTTCTTC. This translates into CASTSAEIAGGSLSYNEQFF. This sequence joins TRBV12-3 or TRBV12-4 and TRBJ2-1, with 10 bases identical to TRBD2. The V and J ends lost 7 bases and 0 bases, in that order; junction bases with no gene match: 18. The CDR3 is made up of 20 amino acids.

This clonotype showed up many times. The CDR3 region has the DNA TGTGCCAGCAGTAAACCGGGGGGGCCCAATGAGCAGTTCTTC. Translating gives CASSKPGGPNEQFF. The J gene is TRBJ2-1, the V gene TRBV6-5; 8 nucleotides align to TRBD2. CDR1 and CDR2 from the germline V gene are MNHEY and SVGAGI. The CDR3 covers 14 residues. The J segment lost 6 bases and the V segment lost 5 bases, leaving 6 bases of the junction unmatched.